Listed below are T cell receptor beta chains from one sample, sequenced in a study of T-cell reconstitution after alpha-beta-depleted transplantation in children. Using its own MiXCR run on the PCR reads, TCRdb lists one record per CDR3 protein. This sample has 500,000 to 650,000 distinct CDR3 sequences; more than 9.5% occur once, and the top ten carry approximately 14%. This sample comprised PBMCs, mostly from graft donor cells, obtained 180 days after TCRalphabeta/CD19-depleted stem cell transplant. The receptors stem from a female patient younger than 10 who had a stem cell transplant for aplastic anemia, so the T cells may come from the graft donor. Both conserved end residues are part of each CDR3. The D gene is left open where the match is weak. For some rows the clone size is stated as once, few or many, or as a class when expanded; others skip it.

clone_size,j_call,v_call,d_call,cdr3_length,cdr3_aa,cdr3_nt
NA,TRBJ1-2,TRBV15,NA,13,CATGQDRNYGYTF,TGTGCCACCGGTCAGGACAGAAACTATGGCTACACCTTC
many,TRBJ2-3,TRBV20-1,NA,12,CSAADHTDTQYF,TGCAGTGCCGCGGACCACACAGATACGCAGTATTTT
few,TRBJ2-2,TRBV27,NA,14,CASRLLATAGELFF,TGTGCCAGCAGACTCTTAGCGACAGCCGGGGAGCTGTTTTTT
NA,TRBJ1-1,TRBV7-2,NA,13,CASSLRQPTEAFF,TGTGCCAGCAGCCTAAGACAGCCCACTGAAGCTTTCTTT
few,TRBJ2-1,TRBV29-1,TRBD2,14,CSLLLGGRNNEQFF,TGCAGCCTACTGCTGGGGGGGAGAAACAATGAGCAGTTCTTC
many,TRBJ2-3,TRBV12-3/TRBV12-4,NA,13,CASSQGGTDTQYF,TGTGCCAGCAGTCAGGGTGGCACAGATACGCAGTATTTT
NA,TRBJ2-1,TRBV29-1,NA,18,CSVEIPPWSRAFNNEQFF,TGCAGCGTTGAAATTCCTCCCTGGTCGCGGGCCTTTAACAATGAGCAGTTCTTC
NA,TRBJ1-6,TRBV11-2,TRBD1,15,CASSSDRAYNSPLHF,TGTGCCAGCAGCTCAGACAGGGCTTATAATTCACCCCTCCACTTT
NA,TRBJ2-5,TRBV20-1,NA,14,CSAGEQGPQETQYF,TGCAGTGCGGGGGAACAGGGCCCCCAAGAGACCCAGTACTTC
many,TRBJ2-7,TRBV7-2,NA,12,CASSLGFQEQYF,TGTGCCAGCAGCTTAGGTTTCCAGGAGCAGTACTTC
few,TRBJ2-5,TRBV20-1,NA,11,CSAGATETQYF,TGCAGCGCAGGGGCGACAGAGACCCAGTACTTC
many,TRBJ2-2,TRBV7-2,TRBD1,15,CASSFGTGVTGELFF,TGTGCCAGCAGCTTCGGGACAGGGGTCACCGGGGAGCTGTTTTTT
few,TRBJ2-1,TRBV7-2,TRBD2,16,CASSLSSGIVGNEQFF,TGTGCCAGCAGCTTATCTAGCGGGATAGTAGGCAATGAGCAGTTCTTC
NA,TRBJ1-5,TRBV20-1,NA,16,CSASPGGVSSNQPQHF,TGCAGTGCTTCACCTGGAGGCGTCTCCAGCAATCAGCCCCAGCATTTT
few,TRBJ1-1,TRBV7-3,NA,13,CASSLSGRTEAFF,TGTGCCAGCAGCCTTTCGGGGCGGACTGAAGCTTTCTTT
few,TRBJ2-5,TRBV5-1,TRBD2,15,CASSVLLAGQETQYF,TGCGCCAGCAGCGTACTGCTAGCGGGCCAAGAGACCCAGTACTTC
NA,TRBJ1-2,TRBV29-1,TRBD1,14,CSVALGDSGYGYTF,TGCAGCGTTGCTCTGGGGGACAGCGGCTATGGCTACACCTTC
NA,TRBJ2-7,TRBV3-1,NA,19,CACSQDLLLNREISYEQYF,TGTGCCTGCAGCCAAGATCTCCTTCTTAACAGGGAAATCTCCTACGAGCAGTACTTC
NA,TRBJ1-5,TRBV7-9,TRBD1,16,CASSLGTGVGEQPQHF,TGTGCCAGCAGCTTAGGGACAGGGGTCGGAGAGCAGCCCCAGCATTTT
few,TRBJ2-5,TRBV10-3,NA,13,CAITPSFQETQYF,TGTGCCATCACTCCTAGTTTCCAAGAGACCCAGTACTTC
few,TRBJ2-1,TRBV27,TRBD2,14,CASSFTSGNNEQFF,TGTGCCAGCAGTTTTACTAGCGGTAACAATGAGCAGTTCTTC
NA,TRBJ1-2,TRBV15,NA,15,CATSPILGGDYGYTF,TGTGCCACCAGCCCGATCTTGGGGGGCGACTATGGCTACACCTTC
NA,TRBJ2-5,TRBV20-1,NA,16,CSARPRGLHPGETQYF,TGCAGTGCCCGCCCCAGGGGCCTACATCCAGGGGAGACCCAGTACTTC
few,TRBJ2-2,TRBV6-2/TRBV6-3,NA,15,CASSLFRVVAGELFF,TGTGCCAGCAGCCTCTTCAGGGTTGTCGCCGGGGAGCTGTTTTTT
few,TRBJ2-2,TRBV7-9,TRBD2,15,CASSSTSGSAGELFF,TGTGCCAGCAGCTCGACTAGCGGGAGTGCCGGGGAGCTGTTTTTT
few,TRBJ2-1,TRBV7-2,TRBD2,15,CASSLTSPNHNEQFF,TGTGCCAGCAGCCTGACTAGCCCGAACCACAATGAGCAGTTCTTC
many,TRBJ2-3,TRBV5-1,NA,14,CASGGTDQGDTQYF,TGCGCCAGCGGAGGGACAGATCAGGGGGATACGCAGTATTTT
few,TRBJ2-2,TRBV6-2/TRBV6-3,TRBD2,16,CASFRVASGDTGELFF,TGTGCCAGCTTCAGAGTAGCTAGCGGAGACACCGGGGAGCTGTTTTTT
many,TRBJ1-6,TRBV5-1,TRBD1,14,CASSFGQGGSPLHF,TGCGCCAGCAGCTTTGGACAGGGAGGGTCACCCCTCCACTTT
NA,TRBJ2-1,TRBV7-3,TRBD2,17,CASSLTGGSGSGNEQFF,TGTGCCAGCAGCTTAACGGGGGGTAGCGGGAGTGGGAATGAGCAGTTCTTC
NA,TRBJ2-1,TRBV20-1,NA,14,CSAQPGPGYNEQFF,TGCAGTGCACAGCCGGGCCCGGGTTACAATGAGCAGTTCTTC
many,TRBJ1-5,TRBV5-6,NA,15,CASSLGAQGNQPQHF,TGTGCCAGCAGCTTAGGGGCTCAAGGAAATCAGCCCCAGCATTTT
NA,TRBJ2-4,TRBV29-1,NA,12,CSVEGIEAIQYF,TGCAGCGTTGAAGGGATCGAGGCCATTCAGTACTTC
many,TRBJ2-5,TRBV5-4,TRBD2,14,CASSFGTTRETQYF,TGTGCCAGCAGCTTTGGGACTACCAGGGAGACCCAGTACTTC
few,TRBJ2-5,TRBV6-2/TRBV6-3,NA,13,CASREPRGETQYF,TGTGCCAGCAGGGAACCTCGGGGAGAGACCCAGTACTTC
many,TRBJ2-5,TRBV5-6,NA,14,CASSTQGLEETQYF,TGTGCCAGCAGCACCCAGGGGCTGGAAGAGACCCAGTACTTC
NA,TRBJ1-5,TRBV6-2/TRBV6-3,NA,17,CASSYPRGQTPNQPQHF,TGTGCCAGCAGTTACCCTCGAGGACAGACTCCGAATCAGCCCCAGCATTTT